One sample yielded the 30 T cell receptor beta chains listed below, sequenced in a study of cytomegalovirus exposure and HLA in healthy donors. With 60 Vbeta and 13 Jbeta primers, the PCR was carried out. The assay was immunoSEQ multiplex PCR, and TCRdb's table has in-frame clones only and misses some. The sample lists about 220,000 clones; 82% were seen once. Input material: PBMCs. The receptors derive from a woman aged 35 to 49 in good health and CMV-seropositive.

V gene TRBV29-1 combines with J gene TRBJ2-7; TRBD2 matches at 12 bases. This CDR3 spans 15 amino acids. V shed 3 bases and J 6 bases; nucleotides not matched to a gene: 9. The germline V gene encodes CDR1 SQVTM and CDR2 ANQGSEA. The CDR3 nucleotides read TGCAGCGTTGAGGGGGCTAGCGGGAGGGGTGGCGAGCAGTACTTC. Protein: CSVEGASGRGGEQYF.

The chain is built from TRBV28 and TRBJ2-7; tentatively, D is TRBD1 (6 bases). Trimming cost V 5 bases and J 6 bases, with 17 bases left between them. In germline, CDR1 is MDHEN, CDR2 SYDVKM. This CDR3 comprises 14 residues. CDR3: CASSPALGGSEQYF. For the CDR3, the DNA is TGTGCCAGCAGTCCAGCCTTAGGGGGTTCCGAGCAGTACTTC.

This chain uses TRBV7-2 with TRBJ2-5; 12 bases match TRBD2. The J segment lost 3 bases and the V segment lost 5 bases, leaving 1 base of the junction unmatched. From germline, CDR1 is SGHTA and CDR2 FQGNSA. The CDR3 covers 14 residues. In DNA form, the CDR3 reads TGTGCCAGCAGCAGGACTAGCGGGGAAGAGACCCAGTACTTC. It yields the protein CASSRTSGEETQYF. Complete variable domain (other parts from reference TRBV7-2 and TRBJ2-5): GAGVSQSPSNKVTEKGKDVELRCDPISGHTALYWYRQSLGQGLEFLIYFQGNSAPDKSGLPSDRFSAERTGGSVSTLTIQRTQQEDSAVYLCASSRTSGEETQYFGPGTRLLVL.

V is TRBV5-1 and J is TRBJ2-1, with TRBD1 matching over 9 bases. Germline V gene sequence: CDR1 SGHRS, CDR2 YFSETQ. The CDR3 is made up of 14 amino acids. V shed 7 bases, J shed 6 bases, and the junction held 8 bases outside the gene matches. The CDR3 DNA reads as TGCGCCAGCTTCCGGGACAGGGTGGTCAATGAGCAGTTCTTC. Protein sequence: CASFRDRVVNEQFF.

This chain connects TRBV7-6 to TRBJ1-1, with 8 bases fitting TRBD1. CDR1 and CDR2 (germline): SGHVS, FNYEAQ. J lost 4 bases, V lost 5 bases, and 12 bases had no gene match. This CDR3 contains 16 residues. CDR3 in amino acids: CASSIDRGGASTEAFF. The CDR3 DNA follows: TGTGCCAGCAGCATTGACAGGGGCGGTGCGAGCACTGAAGCTTTCTTT.

The V and J genes are TRBV11-2 and TRBJ2-3; perhaps TRBD2 as D (7 bases). Germline assignment: CDR1 SGHAT and CDR2 FQNNGV. V lost 3 bases, J lost 3 bases, and 22 bases lay in between. This CDR3 spans 18 amino acids. CDR3 region: CASSFLRGAGEGTDTQYF. DNA of the CDR3: TGTGCCAGCAGCTTCTTGAGGGGGGCGGGAGAGGGGACAGATACGCAGTATTTT.

This chain links TRBV7-6 with TRBJ2-7, with 7 nucleotides matching TRBD1. The germline V gene has CDR1 SGHVS and CDR2 FNYEAQ. J gave up 2 bases and V 6 bases, and 7 bases lay outside the gene matches. This CDR3 region has 14 residues. The CDR3 sequence is CASRSRQGTYEQYF. The DNA for the CDR3 is TGTGCCAGCAGATCCCGACAGGGCACCTACGAGCAGTACTTC. Filled out from reference TRBV7-6 and TRBJ2-7, the complete variable domain reads GAGVSQSPRYKVTKRGQDVALRCDPISGHVSLYWYRQALGQGPEFLTYFNYEAQQDKSGLPNDRFSAERPEGSISTLTIQRTEQRDSAMYRCASRSRQGTYEQYFGPGTRLTVT.

The rearrangement uses TRBV5-6 and TRBJ2-1; 9 bases match TRBD1. The CDR3 has 15 amino acids. CDR1 and CDR2 (germline): SGHDT, YYEEEE. V lost 4 bases, J lost 3 bases, and 5 bases stayed unmatched. CDR3 sequence (DNA): TGTGCCAGCAGCACTGGACAGGGGAGCTACAATGAGCAGTTCTTC. Encoded protein: CASSTGQGSYNEQFF.

The rearrangement uses TRBV4-2 and TRBJ1-1, with no clear D. CDR3 length: 15 residues. Looked up from germline, CDR1 is LGHNA and CDR2 is YNFKEQ. V lost 3 bases and J lost 0, with 11 bases in between. The CDR3 here is CASSQGGSLNTEAFF. CDR3 in DNA: TGTGCCAGCAGCCAGGGAGGCAGCTTGAACACTGAAGCTTTCTTT.

In the case of this clone: Its ends do not fully match the called genes, so a read error is possible. The V call is TRBV7-9, the J call TRBJ2-1; 8 bases match TRBD2. Germline CDR1 and CDR2: SEHNR and FQNEAQ (reference sequence). This CDR3 comprises 19 residues. As DNA, the CDR3 is TGTTCCAGCAGTTTCGGGATACTAGCGGAGTGGGGCTCCTACAATGAGCAGTTCTTC. Translated: CSSSFGILAEWGSYNEQFF.

V is TRBV7-2 and J is TRBJ2-7, with TRBD2 identical over 10 bases. The CDR3 sequence is 19 residues long. V shed 3 bases, J shed 0 bases, and the junction held 14 bases outside the gene matches. Germline CDR1 is SGHTA and CDR2 is FQGNSA. The CDR3 DNA sequence: TGTGCCAGCAGCTTCAGAAGCGGGAGGGCCGTGGGTATCTCCTACGAGCAGTACTTC. This encodes CASSFRSGRAVGISYEQYF. Filled out from reference TRBV7-2 and TRBJ2-7, the complete variable domain reads GAGVSQSPSNKVTEKGKDVELRCDPISGHTALYWYRQSLGQGLEFLIYFQGNSAPDKSGLPSDRFSAERTGGSVSTLTIQRTQQEDSAVYLCASSFRSGRAVGISYEQYFGPGTRLTVT.

The table lists this clone with a few counts. The rearrangement links TRBV5-5 to TRBJ1-2; possible D gene TRBD1, 6 bases. V lost 1 base and J lost 5, with 18 bases in between. CDR1 and CDR2 from the germline V gene are SGHKS and YYEKEE (reference sequence). The CDR3 is made up of 16 amino acids. CDR3 sequence: CASSLSGGFGGYGYTF. In DNA, the CDR3 is TGTGCCAGCAGCTTGTCGGGGGGCTTCGGGGGTTATGGCTACACCTTC.

V usage is TRBV30 and J usage is TRBJ1-2; no reliable D call. The V gene's germline CDR1 is GTSNPN and CDR2 SVGIG (reference sequence). CDR3 length equals 14 residues. V gave up 4 bases and J gave up 8 bases, with 20 bases separating them. The CDR3 spells CAWTRTGQGRGYTF. The CDR3 DNA follows: TGTGCCTGGACCCGCACCGGGCAAGGGAGAGGCTACACCTTC.

This chain uses TRBV11-2 with TRBJ1-3, with unresolved D. Germline V gene sequence: CDR1 SGHAT, CDR2 FQNNGV. V lost 1 base and J lost 0, with 16 bases in between. There are 18 residues in the CDR3. As DNA, the CDR3 is TGTGCCAGCAGCTTAGCAATCGCACGGCCAGGCTCTGGAAACACCATATATTTT. Its translation: CASSLAIARPGSGNTIYF.

V and J are TRBV2 and TRBJ1-6; a possible D gene is TRBD1 (5 bases). Germline V gene lookup returns CDR1 SNHLY and CDR2 FYNNEI. The CDR3 consists of 16 residues. V was cut by 5 bases and J by 2 bases, with 13 bases left in between. The CDR3 sequence: CASSHRQFAYNSPLHF. CDR3 bases: TGTGCCAGCAGTCATAGACAGTTCGCCTATAATTCACCCCTCCACTTT.

The rearrangement joins TRBV7-2 to TRBJ2-1, with 9 bases fitting TRBD2. The CDR3 consists of 15 residues. V lost 1 base and J lost 4; bases outside the gene matches: 2. CDR1 is SGHTA and CDR2 is FQGNSA in the germline V gene. This chain's CDR3 is CASSLGGGAYNEQFF. The CDR3 DNA is TGTGCCAGCAGCTTAGGCGGGGGGGCTTACAATGAGCAGTTCTTC.

This chain connects TRBV9 to TRBJ1-3; a possible D gene is TRBD1 (6 bases). The CDR3 length is 17 residues. V lost 2 bases and J lost 2, with 17 bases in between. Germline assignment: CDR1 SGDLS and CDR2 YYNGEE. The CDR3 DNA reads as TGTGCCAGCAGCGTCGGCGGGGGCTTGGGGCCTGGAAACACCATATATTTT. Translation: CASSVGGGLGPGNTIYF.

This clone was found once. This sequence joins TRBV2 and TRBJ2-7; 7 bases are a match to TRBD1. Germline V gene data show CDR1 as SNHLY and CDR2 as FYNNEI. J gave up 2 bases and V 6 bases, and 1 base lay outside the gene matches. The CDR3 loop spans 12 amino acids. In DNA form, the CDR3 reads TGTGCCAGCAGGGGACAGCCCTACGAGCAGTACTTC. It codes for CASRGQPYEQYF.

The V gene is TRBV28, the J gene TRBJ1-1; 9 bases agree with TRBD1. From germline, CDR1 is MDHEN and CDR2 SYDVKM. Germline trimming cut 3 bases from V and 5 bases from J; bases unmatched to any gene: 4. This CDR3 is built from 14 residues. As DNA, the CDR3 is TGTGCCAGCAGTTTCGGGACAGGGAAAACTGAAGCTTTCTTT. Translation gives CASSFGTGKTEAFF.

V and J are TRBV10-3 and TRBJ2-2; TRBD1 matches at 10 bases. With V trimmed by 6 bases and J by 6 bases, 4 bases remained unmatched. CDR1 ENHRY and CDR2 SYGVKD come from the germline V gene. The CDR3 covers 14 residues. Written as DNA, the CDR3 is TGTGCCATCAGACCCGGACAGGGGGCCGGGGAGCTGTTTTTT. This codes for CAIRPGQGAGELFF.

The V call is TRBV6-6, the J call TRBJ1-5; 10 bases line up with TRBD1. After removal of 5 bases from V and 6 bases from J, the junction contained 10 bases not matched to a gene. Germline V gene lookup returns CDR1 MNHNY and CDR2 SVGAGI (reference sequence). This CDR3 contains 16 residues. The CDR3 is CASSLSGQGSSQPQHF. For the CDR3, the DNA is TGTGCCAGCAGTCTATCGGGACAGGGGTCGAGTCAGCCCCAGCATTTT.

The rearrangement joins TRBV10-2 to TRBJ1-2; D possibly corresponds to TRBD1 (5 bases). CDR1 is WSHSY and CDR2 is SAAADI in the germline V gene. The V end was cut by 0 bases, the J end by 3 bases, with 11 bases between. CDR3 size: 15 residues. The chain's CDR3 is CASSESSGRHYGYTF. CDR3 bases: TGCGCCAGCAGTGAGTCGTCAGGGCGCCACTATGGCTACACCTTC.

The rearrangement joins TRBV9 to TRBJ1-1; 9 bases agree with TRBD1. From germline, CDR1 is SGDLS and CDR2 YYNGEE. The junction had 10 bases not matched to a gene; V was cut back by 3 bases and J by 4 bases. The CDR3 consists of 16 residues. The CDR3 region has the DNA TGTGCCAGCAGCGGAAAACAGGGGGCAGGAGCCACTGAAGCTTTCTTT. It codes for CASSGKQGAGATEAFF.

The sample holds one count of this clone. The chain combines TRBV30 with TRBJ2-5; 11 bases fit TRBD2. Near its end, the DNA agrees better with TRBJ2-7, so the J call may be wrong. CDR1 and CDR2 from the germline V gene are GTSNPN and SVGIG (reference sequence). This CDR3 is 14 amino acids long. CDR3 sequence reads: CAWSGLAGSYEQYF. CDR3 nucleotides: TGTGCCTGGTCAGGACTAGCGGGTTCCTACGAGCAGTACTTC.

V and J are TRBV7-3 and TRBJ2-1, with D possibly matching TRBD2 (6 bases). CDR3 length: 14 amino acids. Per germline, CDR1 SGHTA and CDR2 FQGTGA. Trimming took 4 bases from V and 5 from J, leaving 12 bases between them. The CDR3 region has the DNA TGTGCCAGCAGCTCCACGACTAGGCACAATGAGCAGTTCTTC. Amino acids: CASSSTTRHNEQFF.

This clone was counted a single time. Additional DNA sequences in this sample encode the identical CDR3. The chain uses TRBV5-4 and TRBJ2-1; a weak D match, TRBD2 (6 bases). Germline CDR1 SGHNT, CDR2 YYREEE (reference sequence). This CDR3 contains 14 residues. The ends were cut back, 0 bases at V and 7 bases at J, with 11 bases in the middle. The CDR3 spells CASSLDGGGNEQFF. For the CDR3, the DNA is TGTGCCAGCAGCTTGGACGGGGGAGGAAATGAGCAGTTCTTC.

The chain recombines TRBV11-3 with TRBJ1-2, with a possible D match to TRBD1 (5 bases). Trimming pared 4 bases from V and 2 bases from J, leaving 23 bases between. Looked up from germline, CDR1 is SGHNT and CDR2 is YENEEA. This CDR3 has 18 residues. CDR3 nucleotides: TGTGCCAGCAGCTCTGAGGGACGTGGGAGGGCCCCAAACTATGGCTACACCTTC. It is translated as CASSSEGRGRAPNYGYTF.

The rearrangement links TRBV21-1 to TRBJ2-4; TRBD1 reflects the table's D call only, with no check against the DNA. TRBV21-1 is classified as a pseudogene. There are 16 residues in the CDR3. The CDR3, as DNA: TGTGCCAGCAGCATAAAGCAGGGAAGTGCCAAAAACATTCAGTACTTC. Protein product: CASSIKQGSAKNIQYF.

CDR3 nucleotide sequence: TGTGCCAGCAGTGAATCAGGGCACCGGCACTACAATGAGCAGTTCTTC. It translates to CASSESGHRHYNEQFF. The chain combines TRBV25-1 with TRBJ2-1; the D gene is possibly TRBD1 (5 bases). The CDR3 is 16 residues long. V lost 1 base to trimming and J lost 3 bases, with 13 bases between them. CDR1 is MGHDK, CDR2 SYGVNS, per germline.

The gene calls are TRBV27 and TRBJ2-3, with D perhaps TRBD2 (6 bases). Germline V gene data show CDR1 as MNHEY and CDR2 as SMNVEV (reference sequence). Trimming removed 5 bases at V and 1 base at J, with 13 bases between. This CDR3 is 15 amino acids long. This chain's CDR3 is CASSPRRGRTDTQYF. The CDR3 DNA reads as TGTGCCAGCAGTCCCCGGAGGGGCCGCACAGATACGCAGTATTTT.